One sample yielded the 8 T cell receptor beta chains listed below, sequenced in a study of blood T cell repertoires in COVID-19. Some clones are missing from TCRdb's copy, which holds only in-frame ones; the method was immunoSEQ multiplex PCR. The sample lists fewer than 250,000 clones; less than 80% were seen once. The material sequenced was peripheral blood. The receptors stem from a woman between 50 and 59 years old with acute or convalescent COVID-19.

The chain carries TRBV24-1 and TRBJ1-1; no definite D call. Trimming stripped 10 bases from V and 4 bases from J, with 12 bases between. The CDR3 loop spans 12 amino acids. Per germline, CDR1 KGHDR and CDR2 SFDVKD. The DNA of the CDR3 is TGTGCCACTTCAGGCTCGAGCACTGAAGCTTTCTTT. This translates into CATSGSSTEAFF.

This chain joins TRBV4-1 and TRBJ1-5; 8 bases match TRBD1. After removal of 3 bases from V and 3 bases from J, the junction contained 4 bases not matched to a gene. CDR1 and CDR2 (germline): MGHRA, YSYEKL. There are 15 residues in the CDR3. CDR3 coding DNA: TGCGCCAGCAGCCAGATCAGGGGGCCCAATCAGCCCCAGCATTTT. This codes for CASSQIRGPNQPQHF.

This clone was seen a single time. This rearrangement joins TRBV19 to TRBJ1-5; 7 bases agree with TRBD1. Unmatched junction bases numbered 5, after V lost 4 bases and J lost 5 bases. This CDR3 is built from 14 residues. Germline CDR1 is LNHDA and CDR2 is SQIVND (reference sequence). The CDR3, as DNA: TGTGCCAGTAGTAAGGGACAGCAGTATCAGCCCCAGCATTTT. Amino acid sequence: CASSKGQQYQPQHF.

This clone was picked up a small number of times. The chain links TRBV21-1 to TRBJ1-4. TRBV21-1 is a documented pseudogene. There are 16 residues in the CDR3. The CDR3 here is CASSLSLVGGREKLFF. Written as DNA, the CDR3 is TGTGCCAGCAGCCTATCCTTGGTAGGCGGGAGGGAAAAACTGTTTTTT.

The chain carries TRBV14 and TRBJ1-1; tentative D call: TRBD1 (6 bases). Trimming removed 4 bases from V and 4 bases from J, with 13 bases in between. The V gene's germline CDR1 is SGHDN and CDR2 FVKESK. The CDR3 runs to 14 residues. CDR3 loop: CASSPMRGGTEAFF. CDR3 in DNA: TGTGCCAGCAGCCCTATGAGGGGGGGCACTGAAGCTTTCTTT.

This clone came up a few times. The chain links TRBV7-2 to TRBJ1-1, with 10 nucleotides matching TRBD1. The CDR3 length is 18 residues. The J segment lost 2 bases and the V segment lost 4 bases, leaving 13 bases of the junction unmatched. Germline CDR1 is SGHTA and CDR2 is FQGNSA. The CDR3 is CASSSPTDRGRINTEAFF. The DNA of the CDR3 is TGTGCCAGCAGCTCGCCCACTGACAGGGGGCGAATTAACACTGAAGCTTTCTTT.

The rearrangement uses TRBV4-1 and TRBJ2-3; the D gene is possibly TRBD1 (5 bases). V was cut by 1 base and J by 2 bases, with 7 bases left in between. This CDR3 comprises 14 residues. CDR1 is MGHRA and CDR2 is YSYEKL in the germline V gene. The CDR3 DNA reads as TGCGCCAGCAGCCAAGCAGGGCACACAGATACGCAGTATTTT. This gives the protein CASSQAGHTDTQYF.

This clone was observed a handful of times. The chain uses TRBV2 and TRBJ1-1, with D maybe TRBD1 (6 bases). Trimming stripped 6 bases from V and 5 bases from J, with 16 bases between. Germline V lookup: CDR1 SNHLY, CDR2 FYNNEI. The length of the CDR3 is 14 residues. CDR3 DNA: TGTGCCAGCAGGCAGACAGGACGTTTAACTGAAGCTTTCTTT. Protein: CASRQTGRLTEAFF.